One and the same sample provided the 29 T cell receptor beta chains below, sequenced in a study of blood T cell repertoires in COVID-19. Using immunoSEQ multiplex PCR, the repertoire was profiled, and TCRdb retains in-frame clones only, with some absent. Of about 330,000 clones listed, approximately 90% are singletons. The sequencing sample was made of PBMCs or T cells enriched from blood (not recorded which). The receptors stem from a woman under 40 who had recovered from COVID-19.

This clone has a single count. J is TRBJ2-1 and V is TRBV30; 8 bases agree with TRBD1. In germline, CDR1 is GTSNPN, CDR2 SVGIG (reference sequence). The CDR3 has 11 amino acids. Unmatched junction bases numbered 2, after V lost 4 bases and J lost 9 bases. This CDR3 reads CAWTGGTEQFF. As DNA, the CDR3 is TGTGCCTGGACAGGGGGCACTGAGCAGTTCTTC.

This chain links TRBV9 with TRBJ2-1, with 10 bases identical to TRBD2. Losses at the gene ends were 0 bases for V and 9 bases for J; bases not matched to a gene: 12. Per the germline V gene, CDR1 is SGDLS and CDR2 is YYNGEE. The CDR3 length is 17 residues. CDR3 in amino acids: CASSVGVLSGGAGEQFF. The CDR3 bases are TGTGCCAGCAGCGTAGGAGTGTTGAGCGGGGGGGCGGGTGAGCAGTTCTTC. Complete variable domain (other parts from reference TRBV9 and TRBJ2-1): DSGVTQTPKHLITATGQRVTLRCSPRSGDLSVYWYQQSLDQGLQFLIQYYNGEERAKGNILERFSAQQFPDLHSELNLSSLELGDSALYFCASSVGVLSGGAGEQFFGPGTRLTVL.

The V call is TRBV2, the J call TRBJ2-3; D is undetermined. Germline V gene lookup returns CDR1 SNHLY and CDR2 FYNNEI. The CDR3 runs to 12 residues. V gave up 7 bases and J gave up 4 bases, with 9 bases separating them. The CDR3 region is CASNGVPDTQYF. CDR3 DNA sequence: TGTGCCAGCAACGGAGTCCCAGATACGCAGTATTTT. Together with reference TRBV2 and TRBJ2-3, the CDR3 gives the full variable domain: EPEVTQTPSHQVTQMGQEVILRCVPISNHLYFYWYRQILGQKVEFLVSFYNNEISEKSEIFDDQFSVERPDGSNFTLKIRSTKLEDSAMYFCASNGVPDTQYFGPGTRLTVL.

The V gene is TRBV6-2 or TRBV6-3, the J gene TRBJ1-5; D may be TRBD1 (5 bases). Trimming left V 6 bases short and J 3 bases short, with 12 bases between. Germline V lookup: CDR1 MNHEY, CDR2 SVGEGT. The CDR3 contains 14 residues. CDR3 in amino acids: CASSLGGTNQPQHF. The CDR3 DNA reads TGTGCCAGCAGCCTCGGGGGGACCAATCAGCCCCAGCATTTT.

The CDR3 nucleotides read TGCGCCAGCAGCTTGGACAGGGGAGGCAATCAGCCCCAGCATTTT. Residues: CASSLDRGGNQPQHF. The chain carries TRBV5-1 and TRBJ1-5; the match to TRBD1 covers 7 bases. The CDR3 is 15 amino acids. The germline V gene has CDR1 SGHRS and CDR2 YFSETQ. V was clipped by 0 bases and J by 2 bases; unmatched bases: 2.

The chain has TRBV7-6 and TRBJ2-2; TRBD1 aligns across 7 bases. V was clipped by 5 bases and J by 4 bases; unmatched bases: 10. CDR1 is SGHVS, CDR2 FNYEAQ, per germline. This CDR3 spans 16 amino acids. The CDR3 reads CASSPGQFGITGELFF. Here the CDR3 DNA reads TGTGCCAGCAGCCCGGGACAGTTCGGGATCACCGGGGAGCTGTTTTTT.

In this sample, this clone turned up many times. The CDR3 loop reads CASSELGATRRGGYTF. CDR3 coding DNA: TGTGCCAGCAGTGAATTAGGGGCTACCAGGAGGGGTGGCTACACCTTC. The chain carries TRBV6-1 and TRBJ1-2; TRBD1 is a possible D gene (5 bases). The germline V gene encodes CDR1 MNHNS and CDR2 SASEGT. V lost 2 bases to trimming and J lost 7 bases, with 20 bases between them. This CDR3 is built from 16 residues.

V usage is TRBV9 and J usage is TRBJ2-7, with D possibly matching TRBD1 (5 bases). V was pared by 0 bases and J by 2 bases, with 9 bases between. CDR3 length equals 14 residues. CDR1 and CDR2 from the germline V gene are SGDLS and YYNGEE. CDR3: CASSVGLGAYEQYF. In nucleotides, the CDR3 is TGTGCCAGCAGCGTAGGTTTAGGGGCCTACGAGCAGTACTTC.

This clone was counted a single time. The V and J genes are TRBV29-1 and TRBJ1-4; perhaps TRBD1 as D (6 bases). The V gene lost 8 bases and the J gene lost 4 bases, with 14 bases spanning the gap. Germline V gives CDR1 SQVTM, CDR2 ANQGSEA. CDR3 length equals 13 residues. CDR3: CSISGDGNEKLFF. Written as DNA, the CDR3 is TGCAGCATCTCAGGGGATGGTAATGAAAAACTGTTTTTT.

The chain carries TRBV6-2 or TRBV6-3 and TRBJ1-2; tentatively, D is TRBD1 (5 bases). Per germline, CDR1 MNHEY and CDR2 SVGEGT. Trimming took 2 bases from V and 6 from J, leaving 10 bases between them. CDR3 length equals 13 residues. The CDR3 loop is CASSYADRDGYTF. CDR3 in DNA: TGTGCCAGCAGTTACGCTGACAGAGATGGCTACACCTTC.

The rearrangement links TRBV7-2 to TRBJ1-1; D unclear. Germline V gene lookup returns CDR1 SGHTA and CDR2 FQGNSA. This CDR3 has 15 residues. Trimming left V 1 base short and J 8 bases short, with 17 bases between. CDR3 sequence: CASSLGGAQPSEAFF. DNA of the CDR3: TGTGCCAGCAGCTTAGGGGGAGCGCAGCCCAGCGAAGCTTTCTTT. The full variable domain, its missing parts supplied by reference TRBV7-2 and TRBJ1-1, is GAGVSQSPSNKVTEKGKDVELRCDPISGHTALYWYRQSLGQGLEFLIYFQGNSAPDKSGLPSDRFSAERTGGSVSTLTIQRTQQEDSAVYLCASSLGGAQPSEAFFGQGTRLTVV.

V and J are TRBV19 and TRBJ1-5, with 9 bases aligning to TRBD1. The CDR3 is 15 amino acids. The germline V gene encodes CDR1 LNHDA and CDR2 SQIVND (reference sequence). The junction had 7 bases not matched to a gene; V was cut back by 7 bases and J by 3 bases. CDR3 loop: CASTAGQGSNQPQHF. In DNA form, the CDR3 reads TGTGCCAGTACCGCGGGACAGGGCTCCAATCAGCCCCAGCATTTT.

This clone was counted a single time. This CDR3 is also generated by other DNA sequences in the sample. The J gene is TRBJ1-1, the V gene TRBV29-1, with TRBD1 as a possible D gene (5 bases). V lost 3 bases, J lost 0 bases, and 8 bases lay in between. CDR3 length equals 13 residues. Germline values: CDR1 SQVTM, CDR2 ANQGSEA. The CDR3 DNA sequence: TGCAGCGTTGATCAGGGCATGAACACTGAAGCTTTCTTT. Its protein is CSVDQGMNTEAFF.

The chain has TRBV5-1 and TRBJ1-2; possible D gene TRBD1, 5 bases. Germline V gene lookup returns CDR1 SGHRS and CDR2 YFSETQ. The CDR3 length is 15 residues. Trimming pared 0 bases from V and 5 bases from J, leaving 14 bases between. The CDR3 nucleotides are TGCGCCAGCAGCTTGGATTCCGACAGAAGATATGGCTACACCTTC. This codes for CASSLDSDRRYGYTF.

The chain combines TRBV6-4 with TRBJ1-2; 7 nucleotides agree with TRBD1. This CDR3 has 16 amino acids. Germline V gene sequence: CDR1 MRHNA, CDR2 SNTAGT. The V gene end was trimmed by 6 bases and the J gene end by 8 bases; junction bases not matched to a gene: 18. The CDR3 nucleotides are TGTGCCAGCAGAGAAACACAGGGGACACGTATTGGGGGCTACACCTTC. This sequence encodes CASRETQGTRIGGYTF.

The sample holds one count of this clone. This chain joins TRBV6-5 and TRBJ1-3, with 9 bases that match TRBD1. V shed 5 bases, J shed 2 bases, and the junction held 1 base outside the gene matches. This CDR3 contains 14 residues. The germline gives CDR1 MNHEY, CDR2 SVGAGI. This CDR3 reads CASSRTGAGNTIYF. CDR3 bases: TGTGCCAGCAGTCGGACAGGGGCTGGAAACACCATATATTTT.

This chain joins TRBV6-5 and TRBJ1-6, with TRBD1 identical over 10 bases. The J segment lost 10 bases and the V segment lost 6 bases, leaving 9 bases of the junction unmatched. The CDR3 contains 15 residues. Germline V CDR1 and CDR2: MNHEY, SVGAGI. In DNA, the CDR3 is TGTGCCAGCAGAAGGGGACAGGGGAGTAAATCACCCCTCCACTTT. Its protein product is CASRRGQGSKSPLHF.

The table lists this clone with a count of one. The chain has TRBV5-1 and TRBJ1-2; 9 nucleotides align to TRBD1. Trimming cost V 4 bases and J 4 bases; bases outside gene matches: 11. Germline V gene lookup returns CDR1 SGHRS and CDR2 YFSETQ. This CDR3 comprises 16 residues. This CDR3 reads CASSGETGTGLYGYTF. CDR3 nucleotide sequence: TGCGCCAGCAGCGGAGAAACCGGGACAGGGCTCTATGGCTACACCTTC. Variable domain in full (rest from reference TRBV5-1 and TRBJ1-2): KAGVTQTPRYLIKTRGQQVTLSCSPISGHRSVSWYQQTPGQGLQFLFEYFSETQRNKGNFPGRFSGRQFSNSRSEMNVSTLELGDSALYLCASSGETGTGLYGYTFGSGTRLTVV.

This clone has more than one count but fewer than ten. The J gene is TRBJ1-2, the V gene TRBV6-5; 8 nucleotides line up with TRBD1. V lost 7 bases and J lost 4; bases outside the gene matches: 11. The CDR3 has 15 amino acids. In germline, CDR1 is MNHEY, CDR2 SVGAGI. The CDR3 is CASTNSRGQVYGYTF. The CDR3 nucleotides are TGTGCCAGCACCAACTCACGGGGACAGGTCTATGGCTACACCTTC.

This chain uses TRBV14 with TRBJ2-2; no reliable D call. The CDR3 is 18 residues long. Trimming stripped 0 bases from V and 6 bases from J, with 20 bases between. CDR1 is SGHDN and CDR2 is FVKESK in the germline V gene. CDR3 coding DNA: TGTGCCAGCAGCCAAGATTTTTATTCGCGTCAGGCCCCCGGGGAGCTGTTTTTT. It encodes CASSQDFYSRQAPGELFF. Drawing the rest from reference TRBV14 and TRBJ2-2, the complete variable domain is EAGVTQFPSHSVIEKGQTVTLRCDPISGHDNLYWYRRVMGKEIKFLLHFVKESKQDESGMPNNRFLAERTGGTYSTLKVQPAELEDSGVYFCASSQDFYSRQAPGELFFGEGSRLTVL.

The chain employs TRBV6-5 and TRBJ1-2, with D perhaps matching TRBD1 (6 bases). This CDR3 has 15 amino acids. V was shortened by 2 bases and J by 1 base, with 11 bases between the two germline ends. The germline CDR1 and CDR2 sequences are MNHEY and SVGAGI. CDR3 amino acids: CASSYAQGVNYGYTF. CDR3 bases: TGTGCCAGCAGTTACGCACAGGGAGTTAACTATGGCTACACCTTC.

V gene TRBV25-1 combines with J gene TRBJ1-2; no clear D gene. The CDR3 contains 14 residues. Germline V CDR1 and CDR2: MGHDK, SYGVNS. Trimming pared 4 bases from V and 2 bases from J, leaving 11 bases between. Here the CDR3 reads CASSVEGENYGYTF. In nucleotides, the CDR3 is TGTGCCAGCAGTGTGGAGGGCGAAAACTATGGCTACACCTTC.

This chain connects TRBV14 to TRBJ1-1; 7 nucleotides match TRBD1. V was clipped by 4 bases and J by 4 bases; unmatched bases: 9. The V gene's germline CDR1 is SGHDN and CDR2 FVKESK. CDR3 length: 15 residues. The CDR3 nucleotides read TGTGCCAGCAGCCCAGCAGGGGGTTTCGGCACTGAAGCTTTCTTT. Its translation is CASSPAGGFGTEAFF.

The chain recombines TRBV18 with TRBJ2-4; 9 nucleotides align to TRBD1. The CDR3 extends over 15 amino acids. The germline V gene encodes CDR1 KGHSH and CDR2 LQKENI. V lost 6 bases to trimming and J lost 3 bases; unmatched junction nucleotides: 6. In nucleotides, the CDR3 is TGTGCCAGCTCCCAAAGACAGGGGGACAAAAACATTCAGTACTTC. Its protein product is CASSQRQGDKNIQYF.

This chain links TRBV2 with TRBJ2-3; TRBD2 is a possible D gene (6 bases). This CDR3 is built from 18 residues. Germline V gives CDR1 SNHLY, CDR2 FYNNEI. With 2 bases removed from V and 5 bases from J, the gap between germline ends came to 23 bases. The CDR3 coding sequence is TGTGCCAGCAGTGAACTTGCCGGCGGGACGGTCGGAGGAGATACGCAGTATTTT. It specifies CASSELAGGTVGGDTQYF.

The chain recombines TRBV6-1 with TRBJ2-7, with D possibly TRBD1 on 5 matching bases. Germline CDR1 is MNHNS and CDR2 is SASEGT. The CDR3 covers 14 residues. In DNA form, the CDR3 reads TGTGCCAGCAGTGAAGCCCTGATCGGGCAGGGTGCGTTTGTC. As protein: CASSEALIGQGAFV.

The chain combines TRBV20-1 with TRBJ1-2; 9 bases agree with TRBD1. Germline V lookup: CDR1 DFQATT, CDR2 SNEGSKA (reference sequence). This CDR3 comprises 15 residues. V gave up 3 bases and J gave up 2 bases; unmatched junction bases: 7. Here the CDR3 DNA reads TGCAGTGCTAGTTCGGGGGACAGGGCCAACTATGGCTACACCTTC. Translation gives CSASSGDRANYGYTF.

V is TRBV29-1 and J is TRBJ1-2; 12 bases are shared with TRBD1. The CDR3 consists of 17 residues. The V and J ends lost 1 base and 8 bases, in that order; junction bases with no gene match: 14. Looked up from germline, CDR1 is SQVTM and CDR2 is ANQGSEA. Here the CDR3 reads CSVEGLYMGTGGWGYTF. The DNA of the CDR3 is TGCAGCGTTGAAGGCCTGTACATGGGGACAGGGGGCTGGGGCTACACCTTC.

V is TRBV30 and J is TRBJ1-1, with D uncertain. The CDR3 has 15 amino acids. V was cut by 4 bases and J by 8 bases, with 23 bases left in between. Germline V gene data show CDR1 as GTSNPN and CDR2 as SVGIG (reference sequence). The CDR3 DNA reads as TGTGCCTGGAACCCAGGCCGGGGTTTCAGTAGAGAAGCTTTCTTT. As protein: CAWNPGRGFSREAFF.